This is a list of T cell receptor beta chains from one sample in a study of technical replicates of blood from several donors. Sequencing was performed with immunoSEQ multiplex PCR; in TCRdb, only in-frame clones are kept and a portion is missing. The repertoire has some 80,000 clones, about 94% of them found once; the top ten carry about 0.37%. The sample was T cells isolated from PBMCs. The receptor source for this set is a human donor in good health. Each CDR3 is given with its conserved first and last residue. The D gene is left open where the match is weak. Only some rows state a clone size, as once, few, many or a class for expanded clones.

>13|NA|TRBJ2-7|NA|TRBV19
TGTGCCAGTAGTATAGTTTCAACCTACGAGCAGTACTTC
CASSIVSTYEQYF
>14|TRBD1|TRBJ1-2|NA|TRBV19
TGTGCCAGTAGCAGACAGGGCTCCCAAGAGGGCTACACCTTC
CASSRQGSQEGYTF
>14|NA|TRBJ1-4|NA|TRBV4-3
TGCGCCAGCAGCCAAAGTGCGACAAGAGAAAAACTGTTTTTT
CASSQSATREKLFF
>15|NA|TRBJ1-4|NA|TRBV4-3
TGCGCCAGCAGCTTACAGGGACATTCTAATGAAAAACTGTTTTTT
CASSLQGHSNEKLFF
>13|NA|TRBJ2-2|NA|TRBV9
TGTGCCAGCGGGGCGGGACCGACCGGGGAGCTGTTTTTT
CASGAGPTGELFF
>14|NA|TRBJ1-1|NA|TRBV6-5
TGTGCCAGCAGTGGGGGAGGGGAGCTCACTGAAGCTTTCTTT
CASSGGGELTEAFF
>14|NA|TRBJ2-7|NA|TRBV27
TGTGCCAGCAGTTTATATGGTAGCGGTTACGAGCAGTACTTC
CASSLYGSGYEQYF
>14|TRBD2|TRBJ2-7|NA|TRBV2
TGTGCCAGCTACGTCCAAGCGGGAGGCTACGAGCAGTACTTC
CASYVQAGGYEQYF
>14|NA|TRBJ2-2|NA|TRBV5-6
TGTGCCAGCACCCGACAGAAAAACACCGGGGAGCTGTTTTTT
CASTRQKNTGELFF
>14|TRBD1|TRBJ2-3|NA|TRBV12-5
TGTGCTAGTGGTTTGGGACAGGGAACAGATACGCAGTATTTT
CASGLGQGTDTQYF
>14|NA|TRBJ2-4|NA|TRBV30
TGTGCCGGACAGCCAGCGGGCCTAGCGGACATTCAGTACTTC
CAGQPAGLADIQYF
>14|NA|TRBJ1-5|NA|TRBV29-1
TGCAGCGCCCGCTCAGGGGCCTCCAATCAGCCCCAGCATTTT
CSARSGASNQPQHF
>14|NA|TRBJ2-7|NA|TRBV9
TGTGCCAGCAGCGTAGCGCACAGGGCCTACGAGCAGTACTTC
CASSVAHRAYEQYF
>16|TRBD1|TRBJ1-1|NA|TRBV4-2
TGTGCCAGCAGCCAAGAGGACAGGGGCCTGGCTGGTTGGTCTTTCTTT
CASSQEDRGLAGWSFF
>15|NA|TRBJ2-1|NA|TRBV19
TGTGCCAGTAGTATGTACGGGATCTCCTACAATGAGCAGTTCTTC
CASSMYGISYNEQFF
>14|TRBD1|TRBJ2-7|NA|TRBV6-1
TGTGCCAGCAGCCGGGACAGGGGACGAGACGAGCAGTACTTC
CASSRDRGRDEQYF
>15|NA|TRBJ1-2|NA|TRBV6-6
TGTGCCAGCAGTTACCTTGCCACTTCCCTTATTGGCTACACCTTC
CASSYLATSLIGYTF
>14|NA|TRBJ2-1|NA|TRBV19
TGTGCCAGTAGTATCCCGGGAGCATTGGGTGAGCAGTTCTTC
CASSIPGALGEQFF
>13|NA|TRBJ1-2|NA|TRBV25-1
TGTGCCAGCCTCACTCCCGGGGAGGATGGCTACACCTTC
CASLTPGEDGYTF
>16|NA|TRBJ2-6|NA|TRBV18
TGTGCCAGCTCACTGGACAGAGGCTCTGGGGCCAACGTCCTGACTTTC
CASSLDRGSGANVLTF
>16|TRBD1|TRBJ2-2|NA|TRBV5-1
TGCGCCAGCAGCTCTCCCTCGGGACAGATCAGCGGGGAGCTGTTTTTT
CASSSPSGQISGELFF
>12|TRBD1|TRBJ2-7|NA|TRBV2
TGTGCCACCGAGAACGGACAGGGAGGTTTCCACTTC
CATENGQGGFHF
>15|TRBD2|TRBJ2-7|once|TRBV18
TGTGCCAGCTCATGGACTAGCGGGAGGGCCTCCGAGCAGTACTTC
CASSWTSGRASEQYF
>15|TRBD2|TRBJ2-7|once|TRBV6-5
TGTGCCAGCAGTTACGGGGTAGCGGGAGTATACGAGCAGTACTTC
CASSYGVAGVYEQYF
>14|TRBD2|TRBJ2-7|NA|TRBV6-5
TGTGCCAGCAGTTACTCGGGGGGGTCCTACGAGCAGTACTTC
CASSYSGGSYEQYF
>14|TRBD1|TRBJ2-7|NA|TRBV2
TGTGCCAGCAGTAGGGGACAGGGGTCCTACGAGCAGTACTTC
CASSRGQGSYEQYF
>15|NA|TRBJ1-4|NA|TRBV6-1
TGTGCCAGCAGTCGGCCGGGACTGCTCAGTGAAAAACTGTTTTTT
CASSRPGLLSEKLFF
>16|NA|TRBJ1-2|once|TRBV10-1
TGCGCCAGCAGTGAGTCCTCTTGGGGAGCGGGCGGCGGCTACACCTTC
CASSESSWGAGGGYTF
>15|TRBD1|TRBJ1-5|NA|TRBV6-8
TGTGCCAGCAGACCCAAGGACAGGCATAATCAGCCCCAGCATTTT
CASRPKDRHNQPQHF
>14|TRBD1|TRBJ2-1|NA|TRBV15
TGTGCCACCAGCCGACAGGGAACCTACAATGAGCAGTTCTTC
CATSRQGTYNEQFF
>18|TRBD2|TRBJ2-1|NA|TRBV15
TGTGCCACCAGCCGGTACGGGACTAGCGGGAGCTCCTACAATGAGCAGTTCTTC
CATSRYGTSGSSYNEQFF
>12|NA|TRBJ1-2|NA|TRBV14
TGTGCCAGCAGCCAAGATCCATATGGCTACACCTTC
CASSQDPYGYTF
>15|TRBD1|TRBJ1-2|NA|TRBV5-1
TGCGCCAGCATACTCAACAGGGGAACCAACTATGGCTACACCTTC
CASILNRGTNYGYTF
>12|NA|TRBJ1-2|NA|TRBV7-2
TGTGCCAGCAGCTCCAGTTACTATGGCTACACCTTC
CASSSSYYGYTF
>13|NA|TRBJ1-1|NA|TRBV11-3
TGTGCCAGCAGCTTAGGAGAGAACACTGAAGCTTTCTTT
CASSLGENTEAFF
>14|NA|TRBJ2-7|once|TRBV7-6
TGTGCCAGCAGCTTAGCGTACGGCTCCTACGAGCAGTACTTC
CASSLAYGSYEQYF
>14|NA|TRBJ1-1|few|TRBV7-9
TGTGCCAGCAGGAGACAGGACATGAACACTGAAGCTTTCTTT
CASRRQDMNTEAFF
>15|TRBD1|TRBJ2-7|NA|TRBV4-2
TGTGCCAGCAGCCAAGGGCAGGGGGAGTCCTACGAGCAGTACTTC
CASSQGQGESYEQYF
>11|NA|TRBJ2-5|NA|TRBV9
TGTGCCAGCACCCGTCAAGAGACCCAGTACTTC
CASTRQETQYF
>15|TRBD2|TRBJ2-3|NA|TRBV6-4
TGTGCCAGCAGTGCCGGGACTAGCGGGCCAGATACGCAGTATTTT
CASSAGTSGPDTQYF
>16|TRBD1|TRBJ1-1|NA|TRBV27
TGTGCCAGCAGGCTCGCAGGGGGAATATCGAACACTGAAGCTTTCTTT
CASRLAGGISNTEAFF
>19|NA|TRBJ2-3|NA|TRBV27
TGTGCCAGCGCTAGTAGGGGGGGGACGACCCGATCCTACACAGATACGCAGTATTTT
CASASRGGTTRSYTDTQYF
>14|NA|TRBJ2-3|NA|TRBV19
TGTGCCAGTAGTAAGGACACTGACACAGATACGCAGTATTTT
CASSKDTDTDTQYF
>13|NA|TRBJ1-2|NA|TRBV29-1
TGCAGCGCCCAACAAGGAGCTTATTATGGCTACACCTTC
CSAQQGAYYGYTF
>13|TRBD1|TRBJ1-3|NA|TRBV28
TGTGCCAGCAGGGACAGGACTGGAAACACCATATATTTT
CASRDRTGNTIYF
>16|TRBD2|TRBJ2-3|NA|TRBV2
TGTGCCAGCAGTGAACTGAGCGGGATGAGCACAGATACGCAGTATTTT
CASSELSGMSTDTQYF
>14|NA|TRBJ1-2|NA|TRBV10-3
TGTGCCATCAACTTATTAGGGGATATCGCTGGCTACACCTTC
CAINLLGDIAGYTF
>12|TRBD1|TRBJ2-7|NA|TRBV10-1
TGCGCCAGCGGGACAGGGACCTACGAGCAGTACTTC
CASGTGTYEQYF
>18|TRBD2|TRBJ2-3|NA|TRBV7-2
TGTGCCAGCAGCCCCCGCCTACCGCTAGCGGAGTTAACAGATACGCAGTATTTT
CASSPRLPLAELTDTQYF
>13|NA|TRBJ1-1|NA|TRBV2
TGTGCCAGCATTTTAGGGGTGAACACTGAAGCTTTCTTT
CASILGVNTEAFF
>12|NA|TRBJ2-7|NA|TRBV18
TGTGCCAGCTCGGCGGACAGTTACGAGCAGTACTTC
CASSADSYEQYF
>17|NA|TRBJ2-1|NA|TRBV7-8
TGTGCCAGCAGCTTAGATACTGCAGGGCGGAACTCCAATGAGCAGTTCTTC
CASSLDTAGRNSNEQFF
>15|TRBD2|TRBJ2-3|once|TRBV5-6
TGTGCCAGCACCCCACCGGGACTAGCGACAGATACGCAGTATTTT
CASTPPGLATDTQYF
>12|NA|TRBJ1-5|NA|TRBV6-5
TGTGCCAGCAGCTCCGGTGTTCAGCCCCAGCATTTT
CASSSGVQPQHF
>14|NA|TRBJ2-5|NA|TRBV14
TGTGCCAGCAGCCCCACAGGGACCCAAGAGACCCAGTACTTC
CASSPTGTQETQYF
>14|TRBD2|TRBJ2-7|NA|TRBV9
TGTGCCAGCAGTGCTAGCGGGGGCGTCTACGAGCAGTACTTC
CASSASGGVYEQYF
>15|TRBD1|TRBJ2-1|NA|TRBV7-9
TGTGCCAGCAGTACCCGGGACAGGCCTTACAATGAGCAGTTCTTC
CASSTRDRPYNEQFF
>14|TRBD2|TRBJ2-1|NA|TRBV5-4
TGTGCCAGCAGCGGGAGCGGGAGCTACAATGAGCAGTTCTTC
CASSGSGSYNEQFF
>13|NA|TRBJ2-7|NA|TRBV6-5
TGTGCCAGCAGTTTTCCTAACAGGGACGAGCAGTACTTC
CASSFPNRDEQYF